Shown below are 25 T cell receptor beta chains from a single sample sequenced in a study of radiation and T cells in renal cell carcinoma. The time point is: baseline pretreatment blood. Treatment noted: 15 Gy SBRT to primary tumor, nephrectomy 4 weeks later. Libraries were prepared by immunoSEQ multiplex PCR; TCRdb keeps only in-frame clonotypes and omits some of them. The sample has approximately 150,000 clones, approximately 87% seen once. This specimen consisted of blood, obtained from a patient whose treatment included radiotherapy and nephrectomy. Receptor source: a woman between 45 and 60 years old with renal cell carcinoma.

The rearrangement links TRBV19 to TRBJ2-2, with D unclear. Germline CDR1 LNHDA, CDR2 SQIVND (reference sequence). The CDR3 contains 15 residues. V lost 7 bases and J lost 1, with 13 bases in between. The CDR3 region has the DNA TGTGCCAGTACTCAAGTCCGGCTGAACACCGGGGAGCTGTTTTTT. Amino acid sequence: CASTQVRLNTGELFF.

CDR3 in amino acids: CASSGRSREQRNEQFF. CDR3 nucleotides: TGCGCCAGCAGTGGACGATCGAGGGAGCAACGGAATGAGCAGTTCTTC. The chain recombines TRBV10-1 with TRBJ2-1; possibly TRBD2 for D (5 bases). This CDR3 spans 16 amino acids. The germline CDR1 and CDR2 sequences are WNHNN and SYGVQD (reference sequence). V was clipped by 4 bases and J by 7 bases, with 20 bases between them.

This sequence joins TRBV28 and TRBJ2-7; TRBD2 matches at 10 bases. The junction had 8 bases not matched to a gene; V was cut back by 2 bases and J by 7 bases. This CDR3 comprises 15 residues. Germline CDR1 reads MDHEN; CDR2 reads SYDVKM. The CDR3 DNA sequence: TGTGCCAGCAGTTTAGCCAGCGGGAGGGCCGTAGAGCAGTACTTC. Protein product: CASSLASGRAVEQYF. Looking up the rest from reference TRBV28 and TRBJ2-7 gives the full variable domain: DVKVTQSSRYLVKRTGEKVFLECVQDMDHENMFWYRQDPGLGLRLIYFSYDVKMKEKGDIPEGYSVSREKKERFSLILESASTNQTSMYLCASSLASGRAVEQYFGPGTRLTVT.

CDR3 coding DNA: TGTGCCAGCAGGCGAGAGCAGGGGGCCGCCGGGGAGCTGTTTTTT. Amino acids: CASRREQGAAGELFF. This chain links TRBV4-2 with TRBJ2-2; 8 positions agree with TRBD1. Germline V gene lookup returns CDR1 LGHNA and CDR2 YNFKEQ. The V segment lost 6 bases and the J segment 6 bases; nucleotides outside the gene matches: 9. This CDR3 has 15 amino acids.

V usage is TRBV7-2 and J usage is TRBJ2-7; TRBD2 aligns across 8 bases. Germline trimming cut 6 bases from V and 4 bases from J; bases unmatched to any gene: 11. This CDR3 region has 15 residues. CDR1 and CDR2 (germline): SGHTA, FQGNSA. CDR3: CASRGKLADTYEQYF. The CDR3 region has the DNA TGTGCCAGCAGGGGGAAACTAGCGGATACTTACGAGCAGTACTTC.

V and J are TRBV6-5 and TRBJ1-5, with D tentatively TRBD1 (6 bases). Per germline, CDR1 MNHEY and CDR2 SVGAGI. This CDR3 comprises 15 residues. Trimming left V 6 bases short and J 4 bases short, with 16 bases between. The CDR3 DNA follows: TGTGCCAGCAGACCCACAGGGAGGAGGAATCAGCCCCAGCATTTT. It is translated as CASRPTGRRNQPQHF.

This chain links TRBV29-1 with TRBJ2-7, with 8 bases fitting TRBD2. The length of the CDR3 is 14 residues. V was pared by 7 bases and J by 6 bases, with 14 bases of the junction left unmatched. The germline V gene encodes CDR1 SQVTM and CDR2 ANQGSEA. The DNA of the CDR3 is TGCAGCGCCCTAAGCGACAGCGGGGGCCGCGAGCAGTACTTC. This translates into CSALSDSGGREQYF.

The chain couples TRBV6-1 to TRBJ2-5, with a tentative D call TRBD1 (5 bases). V was clipped by 7 bases and J by 1 base, with 10 bases between them. Germline lookup yields CDR1 MNHNS and CDR2 SASEGT. The CDR3 loop spans 13 amino acids. CDR3 loop: CASTRASQETQYF. DNA of the CDR3: TGTGCCAGCACCAGGGCTTCCCAAGAGACCCAGTACTTC.

This chain joins TRBV6-6 and TRBJ2-5; no definite D call. The V end was cut by 4 bases, the J end by 3 bases, with 6 bases between. Germline loops: CDR1 MNHNY, CDR2 SVGAGI (reference sequence). The CDR3 length is 12 residues. CDR3 DNA sequence: TGTGCCAGCAGTTTTAGGGAAGAGACCCAGTACTTC. Translation: CASSFREETQYF.

The genes are TRBV11-2 and TRBJ2-7, with 9 bases fitting TRBD1. The CDR3 contains 15 residues. Trimming removed 4 bases from V and 3 bases from J; junction bases left unmatched: 7. CDR1 is SGHAT, CDR2 FQNNGV, per germline. CDR3 DNA: TGTGCCAGCAGCTCCGACGGGACAGGGTTCTACGAGCAGTACTTC. It is translated as CASSSDGTGFYEQYF.

The CDR3 bases are TGTGCCGTAGGCGGGCTAGCGGGAGCCAAAAACATTCAGTACTTC. Amino acids: CAVGGLAGAKNIQYF. The chain couples TRBV5-4 to TRBJ2-4; TRBD2 agrees at 8 bases. Unmatched junction bases numbered 9, after V lost 10 bases and J lost 0 bases. The CDR3 spans 15 residues. CDR1 is SGHNT and CDR2 is YYREEE in the germline V gene (reference sequence).

The CDR3: CSVLGEKDTGELFF. The DNA for the CDR3 is TGCAGCGTCCTAGGGGAGAAGGACACCGGGGAGCTGTTTTTT. The chain combines TRBV29-1 with TRBJ2-2; D tentatively fits TRBD1 or TRBD2 (5 bases each). The ends were cut back, 6 bases at V and 3 bases at J, with 14 bases in the middle. Germline CDR1 and CDR2: SQVTM and ANQGSEA. The CDR3 has 14 amino acids.

This sequence joins TRBV9 and TRBJ1-4; D unresolved. The CDR3 has 13 amino acids. The germline V and J ends were trimmed by 2 bases and 8 bases, with 10 bases remaining between them. Germline V gives CDR1 SGDLS, CDR2 YYNGEE. DNA of the CDR3: TGTGCCAGCAGCGTCAGCCCAGGAGAAAAACTGTTTTTT. As protein: CASSVSPGEKLFF.

V gene TRBV10-1 combines with J gene TRBJ2-1, with a tentative D call TRBD2 (6 bases). The CDR3 has 15 amino acids. The germline gives CDR1 WNHNN, CDR2 SYGVQD (reference sequence). Trimming took 7 bases from V and 5 from J, leaving 18 bases between them. The CDR3 DNA reads TGCGCCAGCAATGCTGGGACTCCCGAGAACAATGAGCAGTTCTTC. Protein product: CASNAGTPENNEQFF.

The rearrangement links TRBV5-1 to TRBJ2-7; 9 bases agree with TRBD1. This CDR3 spans 13 amino acids. J was trimmed by 6 bases and V by 2 bases; bases with no gene match: 3. The germline gives CDR1 SGHRS, CDR2 YFSETQ. The CDR3 sequence: CASSFTGGIEQYF. CDR3 sequence (DNA): TGCGCCAGCAGCTTTACAGGGGGCATCGAGCAGTACTTC.

The rearrangement joins TRBV6-6 to TRBJ2-7, with D possibly TRBD1 on 6 matching bases. The length of the CDR3 is 14 residues. V shed 10 bases and J shed 4 bases, with 20 bases lying between them. Germline CDR1 MNHNY, CDR2 SVGAGI (reference sequence). This CDR3 is CATYDRDTPYEQYF. CDR3 coding DNA: TGTGCCACATACGACCGGGACACCCCTTACGAGCAGTACTTC.

The chain couples TRBV14 to TRBJ2-7, with TRBD2 as a possible D gene (6 bases). Germline lookup yields CDR1 SGHDN and CDR2 FVKESK. V shed 0 bases and J shed 9 bases, with 15 bases lying between them. This CDR3 region has 14 residues. CDR3 protein: CASSQDLAVGVQYF. The CDR3 region has the DNA TGTGCCAGCAGCCAAGACTTAGCGGTTGGGGTGCAGTACTTC.

Comments on this clone: Other DNA sequences in the sample encode the same CDR3. The chain employs TRBV4-3 and TRBJ2-7; D not certain. Germline V gives CDR1 LGHNA, CDR2 YSLEER. The germline V and J ends were trimmed by 6 bases and 6 bases, with 12 bases remaining between them. The CDR3 has 12 residues. The DNA of the CDR3 is TGCGCCAGCAGTCACGGACGCGGCGAGCAGTACTTC. It is translated as CASSHGRGEQYF.

The rearrangement links TRBV2 to TRBJ1-1; TRBD1 aligns across 9 bases. Looked up from germline, CDR1 is SNHLY and CDR2 is FYNNEI. This CDR3 is built from 15 residues. V lost 6 bases to trimming and J lost 0 bases; unmatched junction nucleotides: 5. CDR3 nucleotide sequence: TGTGCCAGCAGAGGGACAGGGTACTTGAACACTGAAGCTTTCTTT. This sequence encodes CASRGTGYLNTEAFF.

The chain joins TRBV15 to TRBJ2-1, with D possibly matching TRBD2 (5 bases). This CDR3 is 13 amino acids long. V was shortened by 8 bases and J by 9 bases, with 17 bases between the two germline ends. Per germline, CDR1 LNHNV and CDR2 YYDKDF (reference sequence). This CDR3 is CATSKDFFAEQFF. In DNA form, the CDR3 reads TGTGCCACCTCAAAGGACTTTTTCGCTGAGCAGTTCTTC.

This clone has a single count. The rearrangement uses TRBV5-1 and TRBJ2-7; TRBD1 aligns across 7 bases. V lost 4 bases, J lost 2 bases, and 9 bases stayed unmatched. The germline CDR1 and CDR2 sequences are SGHRS and YFSETQ. This CDR3 has 15 amino acids. CDR3 in amino acids: CASSAIDRDPYEQYF. In nucleotides, the CDR3 is TGCGCCAGCAGCGCCATCGACAGGGACCCCTACGAGCAGTACTTC.

V gene TRBV5-1 combines with J gene TRBJ2-1; D call uncertain. This CDR3 contains 15 residues. Germline values: CDR1 SGHRS, CDR2 YFSETQ. Trimming cost V 0 bases and J 0 bases, with 7 bases left between them. CDR3 sequence reads: CASSLVRNSYNEQFF. DNA for the CDR3: TGCGCCAGCAGCTTGGTACGGAACTCCTACAATGAGCAGTTCTTC.

V and J are TRBV28 and TRBJ2-7; D assignment may be TRBD1 or TRBD2 (7 bases each). Trimming pared 10 bases from V and 2 bases from J, leaving 18 bases between. Germline CDR1 is MDHEN and CDR2 is SYDVKM. This CDR3 is built from 14 residues. The DNA for the CDR3 is TGTGCCATCAGGCAGCGGGACAGAGCCTACGAGCAGTACTTC. Translated: CAIRQRDRAYEQYF.

V gene TRBV7-9 combines with J gene TRBJ1-5, with D possibly TRBD1 on 5 matching bases. Germline V lookup: CDR1 SEHNR, CDR2 FQNEAQ (reference sequence). The V gene lost 5 bases and the J gene lost 5 bases, with 16 bases spanning the gap. The CDR3 is made up of 15 amino acids. CDR3 sequence reads: CASSPSGGIYQPQHF. In DNA form, the CDR3 reads TGTGCCAGCAGCCCGTCGGGGGGGATTTATCAGCCCCAGCATTTT. The variable domain in full, completed from reference TRBV7-9 and TRBJ1-5, reads DTGVSQNPRHKITKRGQNVTFRCDPISEHNRLYWYRQTLGQGPEFLTYFQNEAQLEKSRLLSDRFSAERPKGSFSTLEIQRTEQGDSAMYLCASSPSGGIYQPQHFGDGTRLSIL.

CDR3 DNA: TGTGCCAGCAGCGCAATCACAGGGGCCCCAGGGAGACAGCCCCAGCATTTT. Protein: CASSAITGAPGRQPQHF. V usage is TRBV7-8 and J usage is TRBJ1-5; 7 nucleotides match TRBD1. This CDR3 contains 17 residues. Germline V gives CDR1 SGHVS, CDR2 FQNEAQ. J lost 7 bases, V lost 5 bases, and 17 bases had no gene match.